This T cell receptor (beta chain) is from a study of long-term antiretroviral therapy in people with HIV. A v3.0 immunoSEQ assay was performed at survey level. The method was immunoSEQ multiplex PCR; TCRdb's version includes in-frame clones alone and lacks a portion of them. The table records 20,000 to 30,000 clones, around 80% of them present only once. Trimming took off 5 bases at V and 4 bases at J, with 9 bases between the two ends. The germline CDR1 and CDR2 sequences are SGHDT and YYEEEE. The CDR3 consists of 12 residues. The material sequenced was unsorted PBMCs, taken 1.2 years after starting antiretroviral therapy. The chain recombines TRBV5-6 with TRBJ1-1, with D hard to call. This sequence was found in a middle-aged woman with HIV. In nucleotides, the CDR3 is TGTGCCAGCAGTCGGGTTAGCACTGAAGCTTTCTTT. Protein product: CASSRVSTEAFF.